One sample yielded the 20 T cell receptor beta chains listed below, sequenced in a study of shared clonotypes between healthy human individuals (dated by TCRdb to between 2020 and 2021). Receptor amplification or capture employed the immunoSEQ multiplex PCR assay. TCRdb took this table from immuneACCESS and kept in-frame rearrangements with V and J called. Such tables lack part of the clones; where checked against another copy, unresolved V genes explain under half of the gap, and the rest is unexplained. The sample table records about 2.3 million clones; over 85% of these occur just once. The biggest ten clones account for under 0.45% of the sample. Sequences were obtained from naive CD4+ T cells from PBMCs. Reading the label with the study, this specimen's cell subset or site is: CD45RA+ positively selected. The receptors derive from a young man in good health. Some clones in this sample may be carry-over from other donors' samples.

This clone was seen a single time. The rearrangement joins TRBV5-1 to TRBJ2-1; D remains ambiguous. CDR1 is SGHRS and CDR2 is YFSETQ in the germline V gene. With 0 bases removed from V and 5 bases from J, the gap between germline ends came to 9 bases. The CDR3 is 14 amino acids. DNA for the CDR3: TGCGCCAGCAGCTTGGCCGTAGGAGACAATGAGCAGTTCTTC. Translation: CASSLAVGDNEQFF.

The rearrangement uses TRBV6-1 and TRBJ1-2; TRBD1 agrees at 7 bases. Germline CDR1 and CDR2: MNHNS and SASEGT. This CDR3 is 16 amino acids long. The V and J ends lost 0 bases and 8 bases, in that order; junction bases with no gene match: 12. The CDR3 region is CASSEALRAGGRGYTF. CDR3 bases: TGTGCCAGCAGTGAAGCGCTTCGGGCAGGGGGACGGGGCTACACCTTC.

Notes on this clone: In the same sample, other DNA sequences code for this CDR3. The chain joins TRBV7-2 to TRBJ2-1, with 10 bases identical to TRBD2. The CDR3 is made up of 14 amino acids. The V and J ends lost 5 bases and 5 bases, in that order; junction bases with no gene match: 3. Germline V lookup: CDR1 SGHTA, CDR2 FQGNSA. CDR3 in amino acids: CASSPGLADNEQFF. CDR3 nucleotides: TGTGCCAGCAGCCCTGGACTAGCGGACAATGAGCAGTTCTTC.

This rearrangement joins TRBV5-1 to TRBJ2-1; TRBD2 agrees at 12 bases. Germline trimming cut 8 bases from V and 6 bases from J; bases unmatched to any gene: 9. CDR1 is SGHRS and CDR2 is YFSETQ in the germline V gene. CDR3 length: 15 amino acids. The CDR3 coding sequence is TGCGCCAGTGGCCAGGGGACTAGCGGGCCCAATGAGCAGTTCTTC. Its protein is CASGQGTSGPNEQFF.

Remarks on this clone: The sample has other DNA sequences that encode this CDR3 too. The chain joins TRBV7-9 to TRBJ1-1; no clear D. The CDR3 is 14 amino acids. Trimming removed 5 bases from V and 1 base from J, with 11 bases in between. Germline loops: CDR1 SEHNR, CDR2 FQNEAQ (reference sequence). This CDR3 is CASSPPGGNTEAFF. CDR3 nucleotides: TGTGCCAGCAGCCCCCCAGGCGGGAACACTGAAGCTTTCTTT.

This chain links TRBV28 with TRBJ1-5, with D hard to call. Germline CDR1 and CDR2: MDHEN and SYDVKM. V dropped 8 bases and J dropped 7 bases, with 12 bases sitting between them. There are 12 residues in the CDR3. The CDR3 nucleotides are TGTGCCAGCTCGGGGTTTCCCCAGCCCCAGCATTTT. The encoded protein is CASSGFPQPQHF.

The J gene is TRBJ2-3, the V gene TRBV25-1; maybe TRBD2 (6 bases). Looked up from germline, CDR1 is MGHDK and CDR2 is SYGVNS. Trimming shortened V by 3 bases and J by 3 bases, and 10 bases separated the two germline ends. This CDR3 has 14 residues. In DNA, the CDR3 is TGTGCCAGCAGTGACGGGGGAAGTACAGATACGCAGTATTTT. It encodes CASSDGGSTDTQYF.

This clone is a singleton in its sample. The J gene is TRBJ2-4, the V gene TRBV7-2, with D maybe TRBD1 (6 bases). V lost 1 base, J lost 3 bases, and 13 bases lay in between. Germline V gene data show CDR1 as SGHTA and CDR2 as FQGNSA. CDR3 length: 16 amino acids. The CDR3 DNA reads as TGTGCCAGCAGCTTAGATCTTGGCAGGGGCAAAAACATTCAGTACTTC. Its protein product is CASSLDLGRGKNIQYF.

J is TRBJ2-2 and V is TRBV5-1; D might be TRBD1 (6 bases). The length of the CDR3 is 14 residues. Germline values: CDR1 SGHRS, CDR2 YFSETQ. The V gene lost 4 bases and the J gene lost 5 bases, with 12 bases spanning the gap. CDR3 DNA: TGCGCCAGCAGCCGGGATACAGGGACCGGGGAGCTGTTTTTT. Protein product: CASSRDTGTGELFF.

V and J are TRBV30 and TRBJ2-1, with D tentatively TRBD1 (5 bases). The V end lost 3 bases, the J end lost 4 bases, and 16 bases lay between the germline ends. Germline CDR1 and CDR2: GTSNPN and SVGIG (reference sequence). The CDR3 is 15 residues long. This chain's CDR3 is CAWRARVIGYNEQFF. As DNA, the CDR3 is TGTGCCTGGAGAGCCAGGGTTATTGGATACAATGAGCAGTTCTTC.

The V gene is TRBV19, the J gene TRBJ1-2, with 10 bases matching TRBD1. V lost 5 bases, J lost 5 bases, and 11 bases stayed unmatched. Germline V gene data show CDR1 as LNHDA and CDR2 as SQIVND (reference sequence). The CDR3 extends over 16 amino acids. The CDR3 sequence is CASSVPGTGDFYGYTF. DNA of the CDR3: TGTGCCAGTAGTGTCCCCGGGACAGGGGATTTTTATGGCTACACCTTC.

The chain uses TRBV6-5 and TRBJ2-5; the D gene could be TRBD1 or TRBD2 (5 bases each). V was trimmed by 4 bases and J by 4 bases, leaving 16 bases between them. CDR3 length: 15 residues. Germline CDR1 MNHEY, CDR2 SVGAGI. The CDR3 coding sequence is TGTGCCAGCAGTTCTGGGACGTGGCTCGGAGAGACCCAGTACTTC. It is translated as CASSSGTWLGETQYF.

The chain is built from TRBV6-5 and TRBJ1-5, with 8 bases identical to TRBD1. The CDR3 totals 15 residues. CDR1 and CDR2 from the germline V gene are MNHEY and SVGAGI. After removal of 5 bases from V and 3 bases from J, the junction contained 6 bases not matched to a gene. This chain's CDR3 is CASSPRDRINQPQHF. The CDR3 coding sequence is TGTGCCAGCAGTCCCCGGGACAGGATCAATCAGCCCCAGCATTTT.

As to this clone: Other DNA sequences in this specimen translate into the identical CDR3. The chain has TRBV7-3 and TRBJ2-3, with D perhaps being TRBD1 or TRBD2 (5 bases each). Germline V gene data show CDR1 as SGHTA and CDR2 as FQGTGA. V dropped 2 bases and J dropped 6 bases, with 6 bases sitting between them. CDR3 length: 12 amino acids. The CDR3 DNA reads as TGTGCCAGCAGCTTATGGGGGGATACGCAGTATTTT. Translating it yields CASSLWGDTQYF.

The chain is built from TRBV7-2 and TRBJ2-3, with a possible D match to TRBD2 (5 bases). Germline CDR1 and CDR2: SGHTA and FQGNSA. Trimming stripped 1 base from V and 0 bases from J, with 11 bases between. The CDR3 has 16 residues. The CDR3 DNA sequence: TGTGCCAGCAGCTTAGAGGCCGACTATAGCACAGATACGCAGTATTTT. This encodes CASSLEADYSTDTQYF.

This chain's CDR3 is CASSVKVSGMWGEQFF. DNA for the CDR3: TGTGCCAGCAGCGTAAAAGTGAGCGGGATGTGGGGTGAGCAGTTCTTC. V gene TRBV9 combines with J gene TRBJ2-1; 7 bases agree with TRBD2. V dropped 1 base and J dropped 9; count of bases not matched to a gene: 13. From germline, CDR1 is SGDLS and CDR2 YYNGEE. The CDR3 is 16 residues long.

The rearrangement uses TRBV5-1 and TRBJ2-5; D uncertain. V was clipped by 0 bases and J by 5 bases, with 20 bases between them. CDR1 is SGHRS and CDR2 is YFSETQ in the germline V gene. The CDR3 is made up of 17 amino acids. The CDR3 region is CASSLGSYARLGETQYF. The CDR3 DNA reads as TGCGCCAGCAGCTTGGGATCTTACGCGAGGCTGGGGGAGACCCAGTACTTC.

This clone was seen just once. This chain links TRBV18 with TRBJ2-7; the match to TRBD2 covers 11 bases. Germline assignment: CDR1 KGHSH and CDR2 LQKENI. V gave up 5 bases and J gave up 4 bases; unmatched junction bases: 7. The CDR3 is 15 amino acids. In DNA, the CDR3 is TGTGCCAGCTCAACGACCGGGACTAGCGGTTACGAGCAGTACTTC. It is translated as CASSTTGTSGYEQYF. Combining the CDR3 with reference TRBV18 and TRBJ2-7 gives the whole variable domain NAGVMQNPRHLVRRRGQEARLRCSPMKGHSHVYWYRQLPEEGLKFMVYLQKENIIDESGMPKERFSAEFPKEGPSILRIQQVVRGDSAAYFCASSTTGTSGYEQYFGPGTRLTVT.

V gene TRBV28 combines with J gene TRBJ1-1; D unclear. CDR1 and CDR2 (germline): MDHEN, SYDVKM. The CDR3 extends over 15 amino acids. V was cut by 6 bases and J by 1 base, with 15 bases left in between. CDR3: CASSSDGVWNTEAFF. The DNA for the CDR3 is TGTGCCAGCAGCTCGGACGGCGTATGGAACACTGAAGCTTTCTTT.

This chain connects TRBV4-3 to TRBJ2-4; 8 bases map to TRBD1. Germline trimming cut 4 bases from V and 1 base from J; bases unmatched to any gene: 3. Germline CDR1 and CDR2: LGHNA and YSLEER. The CDR3 sequence is 15 residues long. The CDR3 reads CASSRTGLAKNIQYF. Here the CDR3 DNA reads TGCGCCAGCAGCCGGACAGGGTTGGCCAAAAACATTCAGTACTTC.